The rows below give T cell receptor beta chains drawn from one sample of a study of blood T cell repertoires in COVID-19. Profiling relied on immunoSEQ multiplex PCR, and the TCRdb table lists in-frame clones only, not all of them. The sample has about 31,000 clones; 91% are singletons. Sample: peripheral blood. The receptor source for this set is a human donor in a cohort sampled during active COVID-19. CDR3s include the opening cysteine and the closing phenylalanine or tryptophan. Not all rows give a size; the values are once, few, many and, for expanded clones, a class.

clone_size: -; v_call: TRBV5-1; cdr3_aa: CASSSTTSGGDNEQFF
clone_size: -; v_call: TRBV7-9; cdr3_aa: CASSSLGSGRAQETQYF
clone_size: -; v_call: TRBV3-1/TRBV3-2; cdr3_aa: CASSQAFGGAYNEQFF
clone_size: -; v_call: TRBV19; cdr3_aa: CASSMRAGELFF
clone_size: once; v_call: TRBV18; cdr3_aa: CASSHYGGQANQETQYF
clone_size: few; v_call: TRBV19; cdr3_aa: CASRRTGGGTEAFF
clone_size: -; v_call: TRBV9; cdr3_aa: CASSVTLSNYGYTF
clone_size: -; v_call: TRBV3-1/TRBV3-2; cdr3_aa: CASSSTGERGYTF
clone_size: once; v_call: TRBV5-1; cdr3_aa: CASSLADWEETQYF
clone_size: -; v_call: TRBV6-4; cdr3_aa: CASQRRAGQGSDTQYF
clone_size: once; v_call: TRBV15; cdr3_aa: CATQVLPNTGELFF
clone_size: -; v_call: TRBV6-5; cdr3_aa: CASSLLAGGPGGELFF
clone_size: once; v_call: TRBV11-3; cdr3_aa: CASSLMAGGWNEQFF
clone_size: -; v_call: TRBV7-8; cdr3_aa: CASSLSALTVGNEQFF
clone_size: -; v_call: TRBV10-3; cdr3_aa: CAISGQGNEQFF
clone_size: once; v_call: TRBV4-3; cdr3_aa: CASSQERRTSVFQETQYF
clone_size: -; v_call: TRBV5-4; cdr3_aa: CASSSPLAGPQETQYF
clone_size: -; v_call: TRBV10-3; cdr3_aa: CAISEGTILGGHTQYF
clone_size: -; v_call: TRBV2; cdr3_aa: CASRDRASSTDTQYF
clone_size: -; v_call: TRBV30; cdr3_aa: CAWGQGRLGYGYTF
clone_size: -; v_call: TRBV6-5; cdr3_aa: CASSDRTQNTEAFF
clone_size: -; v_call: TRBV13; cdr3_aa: CASSSRTTTDTQYF
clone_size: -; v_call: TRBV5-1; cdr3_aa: CASSLDRQGSNEKLFF
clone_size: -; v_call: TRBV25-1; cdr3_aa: CASSAGQNYGYTF
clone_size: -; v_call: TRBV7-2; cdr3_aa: CASSSGQGGNQPQHF
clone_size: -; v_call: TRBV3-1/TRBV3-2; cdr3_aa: CASSLTSGRYTGELFF
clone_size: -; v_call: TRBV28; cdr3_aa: CASSSGQRTYGYTF
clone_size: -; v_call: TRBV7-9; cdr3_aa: CASSQQAGAPEAFF
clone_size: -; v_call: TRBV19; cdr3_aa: CASSVDRTNYGYTF
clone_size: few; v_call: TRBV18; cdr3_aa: CASSPTSDIRVGYTF
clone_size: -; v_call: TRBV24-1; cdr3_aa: CATRGTGGTGELFF
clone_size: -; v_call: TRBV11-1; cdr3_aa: CASSLGPGISGNTIYF
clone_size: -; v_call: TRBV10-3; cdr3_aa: CAISPGTGFTEQFF
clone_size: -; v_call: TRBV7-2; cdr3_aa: CASSSGGEGYTF
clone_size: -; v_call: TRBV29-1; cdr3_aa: CSVSQLVSETQYF
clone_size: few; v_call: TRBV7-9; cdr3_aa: CASSLAGREGGYTF
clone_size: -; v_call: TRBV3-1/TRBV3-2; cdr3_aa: CASSQESGGSTDTQYF
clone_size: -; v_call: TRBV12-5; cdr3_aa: CASGGGGTEAFF
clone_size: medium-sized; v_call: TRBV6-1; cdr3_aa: CASSEAAGGQETQYF
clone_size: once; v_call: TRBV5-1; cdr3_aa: CASSLSAQAKNIQYF
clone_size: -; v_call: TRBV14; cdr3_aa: CASSFPGNHGDTQYF
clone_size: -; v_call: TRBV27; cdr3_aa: CASSPIGQGNTGELFF
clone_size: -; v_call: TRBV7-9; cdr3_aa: CASNIPTGTEAFF